This T cell receptor beta chain was sequenced in a study of cytomegalovirus exposure and HLA in healthy donors. For the study at large: An early data release held 79 million or so unique TCRs from HLA-typed donors.

Study findings and constraints: Cytomegalovirus status was reportedly diagnosed by the classifier with high specificity and sensitivity.

The study ran its PCR with 60 Vbeta and 13 Jbeta primers. Using immunoSEQ multiplex PCR, the repertoire was profiled, and TCRdb retains in-frame clones only, with some absent. The data contain over 150,000 clones, 65% to 80% of them singletons. In the case of this clone: Its antigen is not known.

The source of this sequence is a man aged 18 to 35 in good health and CMV-seronegative. Sequencing was performed on PBMCs.

CDR3 residues: CATRVGGSYEQYF. In DNA, the CDR3 is TGTGCCACACGGGTGGGGGGATCCTACGAGCAGTACTTC. The V and J genes are TRBV19 and TRBJ2-7; TRBD2 is a possible D gene (6 bases). This CDR3 has 13 residues. The germline V gene has CDR1 LNHDA and CDR2 SQIVND (reference sequence). Trimming stripped 10 bases from V and 1 base from J, with 14 bases between.